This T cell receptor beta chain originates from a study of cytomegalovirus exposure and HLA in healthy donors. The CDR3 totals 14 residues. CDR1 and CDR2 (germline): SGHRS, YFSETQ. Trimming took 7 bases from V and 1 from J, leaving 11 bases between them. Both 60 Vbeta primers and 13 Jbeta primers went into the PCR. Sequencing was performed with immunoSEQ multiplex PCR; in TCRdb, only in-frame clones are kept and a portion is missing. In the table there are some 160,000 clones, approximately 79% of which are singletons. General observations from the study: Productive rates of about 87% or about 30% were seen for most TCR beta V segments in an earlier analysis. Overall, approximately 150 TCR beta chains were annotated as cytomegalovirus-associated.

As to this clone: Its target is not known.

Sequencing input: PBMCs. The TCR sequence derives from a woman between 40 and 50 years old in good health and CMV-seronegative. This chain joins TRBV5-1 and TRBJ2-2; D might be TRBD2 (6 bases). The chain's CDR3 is CASAGTVNTGELFF. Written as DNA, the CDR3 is TGCGCCAGCGCCGGGACTGTGAACACCGGGGAGCTGTTTTTT.